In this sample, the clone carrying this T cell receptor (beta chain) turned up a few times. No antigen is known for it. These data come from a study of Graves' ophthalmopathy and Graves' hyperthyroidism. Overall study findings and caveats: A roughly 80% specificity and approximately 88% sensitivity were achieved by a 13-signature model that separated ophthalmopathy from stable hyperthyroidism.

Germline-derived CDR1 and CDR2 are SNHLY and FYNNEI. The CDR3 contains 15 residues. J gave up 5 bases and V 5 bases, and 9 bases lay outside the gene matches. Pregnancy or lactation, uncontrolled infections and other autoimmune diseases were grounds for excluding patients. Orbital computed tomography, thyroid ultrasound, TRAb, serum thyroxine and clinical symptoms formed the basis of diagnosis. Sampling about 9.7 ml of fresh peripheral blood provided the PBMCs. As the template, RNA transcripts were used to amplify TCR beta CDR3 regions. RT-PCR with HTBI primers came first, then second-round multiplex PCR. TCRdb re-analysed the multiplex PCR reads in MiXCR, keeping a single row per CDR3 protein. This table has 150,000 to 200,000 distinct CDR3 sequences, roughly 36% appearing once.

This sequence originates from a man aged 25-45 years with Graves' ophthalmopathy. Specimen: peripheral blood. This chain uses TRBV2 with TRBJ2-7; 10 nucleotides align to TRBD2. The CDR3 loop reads CASSPGLAGADEQYF. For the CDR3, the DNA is TGTGCCAGCAGTCCCGGCCTAGCGGGGGCGGACGAGCAGTACTTC.